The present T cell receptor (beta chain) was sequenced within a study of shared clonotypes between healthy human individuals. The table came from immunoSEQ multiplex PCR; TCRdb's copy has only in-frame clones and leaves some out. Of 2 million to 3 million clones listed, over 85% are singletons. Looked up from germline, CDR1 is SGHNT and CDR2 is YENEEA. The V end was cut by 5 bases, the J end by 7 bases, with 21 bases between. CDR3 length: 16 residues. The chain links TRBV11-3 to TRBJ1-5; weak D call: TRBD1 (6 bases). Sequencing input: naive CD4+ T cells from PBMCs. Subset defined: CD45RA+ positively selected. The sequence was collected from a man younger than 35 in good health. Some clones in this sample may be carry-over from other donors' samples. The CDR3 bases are TGTGCCAGCAGCCCAATCCAGGGGCAGGGGCCGCAGCCCCAGCATTTT. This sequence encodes CASSPIQGQGPQPQHF.